This TCR beta chain was captured by sequencing in a study of T cell clonotyping in hematopoietic cell transplantation. Study background: Cytoreduction preceded collection of pretransplant recipient samples.

The CDR3 has 14 amino acids. Trimming stripped 7 bases from V and 1 base from J, with 14 bases between. Germline V lookup: CDR1 SNHLY, CDR2 FYNNEI. This clone showed up just once. As yet, its antigen is unknown. Time point of the sample: recipient sample about 28 days before transplant, after cytoreduction. Overall study findings and caveats: CD4 and CD8 repertoire contributions could not be separated without sorting.

Clones were read by immunoSEQ multiplex PCR, and TCRdb kept only the in-frame ones, dropping some. The sample includes approximately 19,000 clones, about 82% of them seen just once. The genes are TRBV2 and TRBJ2-7; weak D call: TRBD2 (5 bases). The specimen comprised peripheral blood mononuclear cells, sampled before stem cell transplant. The clonotype comes from a man aged 50 to 60 with acute myeloid leukemia. Some clones in this sample may be carry-over from other donors' samples. CDR3 sequence: CASTWGRGSYEQYF. The DNA of the CDR3 is TGTGCCAGCACATGGGGTCGGGGATCCTACGAGCAGTACTTC.